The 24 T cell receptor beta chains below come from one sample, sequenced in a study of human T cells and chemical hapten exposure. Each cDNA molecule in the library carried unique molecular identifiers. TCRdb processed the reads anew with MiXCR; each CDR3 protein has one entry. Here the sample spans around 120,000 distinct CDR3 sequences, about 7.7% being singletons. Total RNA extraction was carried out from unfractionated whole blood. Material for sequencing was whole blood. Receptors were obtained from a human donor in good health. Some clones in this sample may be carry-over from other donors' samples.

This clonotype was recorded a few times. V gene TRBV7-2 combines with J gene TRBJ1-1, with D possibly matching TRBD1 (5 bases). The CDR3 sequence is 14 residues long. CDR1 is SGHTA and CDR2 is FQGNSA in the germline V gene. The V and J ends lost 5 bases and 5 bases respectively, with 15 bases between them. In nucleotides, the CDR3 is TGTGCCAGCAGCCCGGGCGCAGGGCAAACTGAAGCTTTCTTT. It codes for CASSPGAGQTEAFF.

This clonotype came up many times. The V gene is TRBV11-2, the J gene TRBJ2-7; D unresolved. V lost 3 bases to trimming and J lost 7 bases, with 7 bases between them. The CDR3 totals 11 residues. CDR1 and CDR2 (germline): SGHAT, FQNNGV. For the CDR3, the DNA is TGTGCCAGCAGCTTGGGGTTGGAGCAGTACTTC. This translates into CASSLGLEQYF. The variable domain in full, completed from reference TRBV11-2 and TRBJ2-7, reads EAGVAQSPRYKIIEKRQSVAFWCNPISGHATLYWYQQILGQGPKLLIQFQNNGVVDDSQLPKDRFSAERLKGVDSTLKIQPAKLEDSAVYLCASSLGLEQYFGPGTRLTVT.

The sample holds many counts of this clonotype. The DNA of the CDR3 is TGTGCCAGCAGCTTGGTGGGGGTAGGGCGCGAGCAGTACTTC. Encoded protein: CASSLVGVGREQYF. This rearrangement joins TRBV5-5 to TRBJ2-7; D tentatively reads TRBD1 or TRBD2 (5 bases each). V dropped 0 bases and J dropped 6 bases, with 13 bases sitting between them. Germline-derived CDR1 and CDR2 are SGHKS and YYEKEE (reference sequence). CDR3 size: 14 residues.

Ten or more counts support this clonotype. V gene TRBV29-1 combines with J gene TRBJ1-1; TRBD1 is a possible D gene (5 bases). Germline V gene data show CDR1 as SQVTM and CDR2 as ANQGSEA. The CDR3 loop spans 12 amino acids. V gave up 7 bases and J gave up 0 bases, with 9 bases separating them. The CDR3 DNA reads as TGCAGCGCGAACAGGATGAACACTGAAGCTTTCTTT. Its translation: CSANRMNTEAFF. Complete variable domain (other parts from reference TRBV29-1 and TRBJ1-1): SAVISQKPSRDICQRGTSLTIQCQVDSQVTMMFWYRQQPGQSLTLIATANQGSEATYESGFVIDKFPISRPNLTFSTLTVSNMSPEDSSIYLCSANRMNTEAFFGQGTRLTVV.

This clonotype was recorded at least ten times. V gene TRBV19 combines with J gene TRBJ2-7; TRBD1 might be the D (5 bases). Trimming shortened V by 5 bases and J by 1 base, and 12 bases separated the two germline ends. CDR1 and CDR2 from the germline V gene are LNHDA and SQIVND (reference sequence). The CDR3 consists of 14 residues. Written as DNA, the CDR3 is TGTGCCAGTAGTTTCCAGACAGATTCCTACGAGCAGTACTTC. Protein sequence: CASSFQTDSYEQYF.

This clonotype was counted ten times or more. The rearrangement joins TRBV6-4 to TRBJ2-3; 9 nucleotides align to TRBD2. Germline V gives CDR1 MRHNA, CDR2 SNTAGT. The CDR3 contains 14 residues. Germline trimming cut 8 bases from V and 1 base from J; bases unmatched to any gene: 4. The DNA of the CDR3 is TGTGCCAGCGGAGCGGGAGGCGGCACAGATACGCAGTATTTT. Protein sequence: CASGAGGGTDTQYF.

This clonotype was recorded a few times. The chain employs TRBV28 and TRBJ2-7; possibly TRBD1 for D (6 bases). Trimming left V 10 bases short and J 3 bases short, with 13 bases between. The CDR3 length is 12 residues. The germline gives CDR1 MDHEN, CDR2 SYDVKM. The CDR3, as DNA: TGTGCCACAAAACAGGGCGACTACGAGCAGTACTTC. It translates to CATKQGDYEQYF.

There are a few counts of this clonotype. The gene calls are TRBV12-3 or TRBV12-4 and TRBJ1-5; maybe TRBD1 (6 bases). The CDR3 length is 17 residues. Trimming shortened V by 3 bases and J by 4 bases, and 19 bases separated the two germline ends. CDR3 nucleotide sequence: TGTGCCAGCAGTTTGGGGGGGGGGCAAGCGTCGAATCAGCCCCAGCATTTT. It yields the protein CASSLGGGQASNQPQHF.

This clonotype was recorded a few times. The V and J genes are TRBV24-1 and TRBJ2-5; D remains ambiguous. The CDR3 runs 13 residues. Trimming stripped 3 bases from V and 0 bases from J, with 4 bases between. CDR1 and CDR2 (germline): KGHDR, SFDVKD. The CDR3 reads CATSDANQETQYF. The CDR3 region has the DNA TGTGCCACCAGTGATGCCAACCAAGAGACCCAGTACTTC.

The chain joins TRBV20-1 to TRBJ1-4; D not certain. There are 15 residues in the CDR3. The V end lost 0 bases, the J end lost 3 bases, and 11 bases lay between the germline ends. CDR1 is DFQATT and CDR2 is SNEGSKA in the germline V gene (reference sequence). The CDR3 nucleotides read TGCAGTGCTAGAGATTTCGGGTCGGCTAATGAAAAACTGTTTTTT. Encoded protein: CSARDFGSANEKLFF.

The CDR3 DNA is TGCGCCAGCAGCCAAGGCATCTCCTACGAGCAGTACTTC. Translation gives CASSQGISYEQYF. The genes are TRBV4-3 and TRBJ2-7, with no clear D. CDR3 length: 13 amino acids. The V end lost 1 base, the J end lost 0 bases, and 4 bases lay between the germline ends. Germline V gene data show CDR1 as LGHNA and CDR2 as YSLEER.

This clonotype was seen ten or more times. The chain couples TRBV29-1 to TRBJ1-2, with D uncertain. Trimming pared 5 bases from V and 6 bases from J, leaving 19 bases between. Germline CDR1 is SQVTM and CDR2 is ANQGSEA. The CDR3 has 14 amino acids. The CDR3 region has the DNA TGCAGCGTTTGTAAGGACCCTCCTTGCGATGGCTACACCTTC. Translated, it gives CSVCKDPPCDGYTF.

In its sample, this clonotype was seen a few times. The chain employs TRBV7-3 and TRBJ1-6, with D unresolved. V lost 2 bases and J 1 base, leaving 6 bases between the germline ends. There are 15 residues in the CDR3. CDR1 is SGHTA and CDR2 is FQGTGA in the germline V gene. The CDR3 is CASSLLGSYNSPLHF. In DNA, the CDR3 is TGTGCCAGCAGCTTATTGGGTTCCTATAATTCACCCCTCCACTTT.

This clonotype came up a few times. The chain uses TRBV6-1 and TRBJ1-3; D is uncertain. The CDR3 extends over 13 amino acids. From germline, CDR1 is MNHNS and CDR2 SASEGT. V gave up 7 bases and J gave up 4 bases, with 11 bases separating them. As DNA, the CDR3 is TGTGCCAGCACTGCAGGAGACGGAAACACCATATATTTT. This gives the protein CASTAGDGNTIYF.

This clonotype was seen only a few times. The DNA of the CDR3 is TGTGCCAGCAGTGAAGGGGAAGGGGAAGCTTTCTTT. Translating gives CASSEGEGEAFF. This sequence joins TRBV6-1 and TRBJ1-1, with no clear D. Germline lookup yields CDR1 MNHNS and CDR2 SASEGT. There are 12 residues in the CDR3. Trimming cost V 1 base and J 8 bases, with 8 bases left between them.

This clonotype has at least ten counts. As DNA, the CDR3 is TGTGCCAGCAGCTTAAGGGCAGGAAACTCCTACAATGAGCAGTTCTTC. This codes for CASSLRAGNSYNEQFF. The chain joins TRBV7-9 to TRBJ2-1; no clear D gene. Trimming removed 2 bases at V and 0 bases at J, with 11 bases between. Germline V gives CDR1 SEHNR, CDR2 FQNEAQ (reference sequence). This CDR3 is 16 amino acids long.

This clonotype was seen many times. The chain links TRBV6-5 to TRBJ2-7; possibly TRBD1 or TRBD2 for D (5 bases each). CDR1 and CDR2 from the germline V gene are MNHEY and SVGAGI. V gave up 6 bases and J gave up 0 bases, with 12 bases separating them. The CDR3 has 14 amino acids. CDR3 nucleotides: TGTGCCAGCAGATCCGGGACCCTCTCCTACGAGCAGTACTTC. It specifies CASRSGTLSYEQYF.

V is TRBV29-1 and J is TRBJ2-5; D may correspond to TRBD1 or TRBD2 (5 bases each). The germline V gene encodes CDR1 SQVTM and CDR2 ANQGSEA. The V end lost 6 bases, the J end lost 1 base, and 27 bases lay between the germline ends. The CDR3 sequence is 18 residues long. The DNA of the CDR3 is TGCAGCGTCCCCCAGAGGGTACTAGGGACGGGTCCCCAAGAGACCCAGTACTTC. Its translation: CSVPQRVLGTGPQETQYF.

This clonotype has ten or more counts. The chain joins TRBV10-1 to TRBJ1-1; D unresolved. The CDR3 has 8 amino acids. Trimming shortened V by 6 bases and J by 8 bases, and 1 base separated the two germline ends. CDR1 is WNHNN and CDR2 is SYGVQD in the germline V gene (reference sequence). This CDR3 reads CASREAFF. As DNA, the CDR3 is TGCGCCAGCAGAGAAGCTTTCTTT.

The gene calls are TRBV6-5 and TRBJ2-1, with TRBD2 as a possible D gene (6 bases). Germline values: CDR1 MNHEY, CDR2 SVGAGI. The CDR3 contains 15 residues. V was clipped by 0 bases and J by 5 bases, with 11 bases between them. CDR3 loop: CASSYSSGANNEQFF. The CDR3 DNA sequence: TGTGCCAGCAGTTACTCTAGCGGAGCTAACAATGAGCAGTTCTTC.

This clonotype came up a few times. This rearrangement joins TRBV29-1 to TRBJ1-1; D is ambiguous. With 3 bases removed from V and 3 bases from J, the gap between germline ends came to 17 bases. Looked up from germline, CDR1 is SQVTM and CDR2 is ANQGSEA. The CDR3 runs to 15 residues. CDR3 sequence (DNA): TGCAGCGTTGATGGTGATAGGTGGCGGGACACTGAAGCTTTCTTT. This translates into CSVDGDRWRDTEAFF.

CDR3 in amino acids: CASSHRSDRVNTEAFF. CDR3 sequence (DNA): TGTGCCAGCAGCCACAGATCGGACAGGGTGAACACTGAAGCTTTCTTT. The gene calls are TRBV3-1 and TRBJ1-1; 8 bases agree with TRBD1. The CDR3 is 16 residues long. Trimming took 3 bases from V and 0 from J; bases not matched to a gene: 6. The V gene's germline CDR1 is LGHDT and CDR2 YNNKEL (reference sequence).

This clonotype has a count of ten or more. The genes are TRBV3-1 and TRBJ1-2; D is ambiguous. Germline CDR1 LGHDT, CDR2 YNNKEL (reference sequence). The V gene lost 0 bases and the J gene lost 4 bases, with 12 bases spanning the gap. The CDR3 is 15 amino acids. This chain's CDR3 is CASSQDVGTFYGYTF. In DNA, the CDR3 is TGTGCCAGCAGCCAAGATGTAGGAACTTTCTATGGCTACACCTTC.

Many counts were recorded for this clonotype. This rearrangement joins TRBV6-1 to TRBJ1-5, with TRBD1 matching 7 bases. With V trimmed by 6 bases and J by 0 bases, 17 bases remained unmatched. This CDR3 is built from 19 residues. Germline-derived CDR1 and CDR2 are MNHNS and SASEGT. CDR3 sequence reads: CASRQQGTTLLYSNQPQHF. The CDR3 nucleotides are TGTGCCAGCAGACAACAGGGGACTACTCTCCTATATAGCAATCAGCCCCAGCATTTT.